This T cell receptor (beta chain) was sequenced for a study of blood T cell repertoires in COVID-19. This clone was detected a few times. Germline lookup yields CDR1 MNHEY and CDR2 SVGAGI. The CDR3 loop spans 14 amino acids. V was trimmed by 2 bases and J by 3 bases, leaving 7 bases between them. Sequencing used immunoSEQ multiplex PCR; TCRdb keeps in-frame clones, though not all of them. The data contain approximately 250,000 clones, around 80% of them singletons. Sequencing used PBMCs or T cells enriched from blood (not recorded which). The rearrangement uses TRBV6-5 and TRBJ2-2, with unresolved D. The receptor's source is a man aged 25-45 years with acute COVID-19. CDR3 DNA: TGTGCCAGCAGTTACGGCGGATACACCGGGGAGCTGTTTTTT. Protein sequence: CASSYGGYTGELFF.